This entry lists 12 T cell receptor beta chains sequenced from one sample in a study of beta chain features in type 1 diabetes. Since all of the isolated RNA was reverse transcribed, expressed TCRB transcripts were what got sequenced. TCRdb keeps only in-frame clones here, not all; method: immunoSEQ multiplex PCR. The sample lists over 700,000 clones; roughly 17% were seen once. The sequenced sample was naive CD4+ T cells from blood. The receptor set was obtained from a woman aged 18-29 years in good health.

This clone was observed a few times. At one of its ends the junction is not consistent with the germline gene, which may arise from a read error. J is TRBJ2-3 and V is TRBV10-3; D may be TRBD2 (6 bases). The CDR3 sequence is 14 residues long. Germline V CDR1 and CDR2: ENHRY, SYGVKD. This CDR3 is CAISESNLRGGPVF. In DNA form, the CDR3 reads TGTGCCATCAGTGAGTCGAATTTGAGGGGAGGACCCGTTTTT.

The chain joins TRBV15 to TRBJ2-5; no reliable D call. Trimming took 0 bases from V and 2 from J, leaving 10 bases between them. From germline, CDR1 is LNHNV and CDR2 YYDKDF (reference sequence). The CDR3 length is 15 residues. This CDR3 is CATSREYRAQETQYF. CDR3 nucleotides: TGTGCCACCAGCAGAGAGTACAGAGCGCAAGAGACCCAGTACTTC. Supplemented by reference TRBV15 and TRBJ2-5, the full variable domain reads DAMVIQNPRYQVTQFGKPVTLSCSQTLNHNVMYWYQQKSSQAPKLLFHYYDKDFNNEADTPDNFQSRRPNTSFCFLDIRSPGLGDTAMYLCATSREYRAQETQYFGPGTRLLVL.

This clone was detected a few times. The chain couples TRBV5-6 to TRBJ2-5; D is perhaps TRBD2 (6 bases). The DNA end is more similar to TRBJ2-7, so the J call may be wrong. The CDR3 sequence is 15 residues long. The germline V gene encodes CDR1 SGHDT and CDR2 YYEEEE. Here the CDR3 reads CASSQRHGGSSEQYF. CDR3 in DNA: TGTGCCAGCAGCCAACGACATGGGGGGTCCAGCGAGCAGTACTTC.

This chain uses TRBV9 with TRBJ2-5; 7 nucleotides match TRBD2. V gave up 0 bases and J gave up 5 bases; unmatched junction bases: 7. CDR3 length equals 15 residues. Germline lookup yields CDR1 SGDLS and CDR2 YYNGEE. CDR3 bases: TGTGCCAGCAGCGTAGGACCGGGACTACAGGAGACCCAGTACTTC. Protein sequence: CASSVGPGLQETQYF.

This clone was recorded a few times. Distinct nucleotide sequences in the sample also encode this CDR3. The rearrangement links TRBV19 to TRBJ2-1; 9 bases are a match to TRBD1. This CDR3 spans 13 amino acids. Germline CDR1 LNHDA, CDR2 SQIVND (reference sequence). V gave up 8 bases and J gave up 4 bases; unmatched junction bases: 3. The CDR3 DNA reads TGTGCCAGTTCGGGACAGGGATACAATGAGCAGTTCTTC. Protein product: CASSGQGYNEQFF.

This clone was detected only a few times. The chain couples TRBV6-6 to TRBJ1-4, with 7 positions matching TRBD1. The trim removed 5 bases at V and 6 bases at J, leaving 6 bases unmatched. This CDR3 comprises 14 residues. In germline, CDR1 is MNHNY, CDR2 SVGAGI (reference sequence). For the CDR3, the DNA is TGTGCCAGCAGTCTTACAGGGGACGATGAAAAACTGTTTTTT. The encoded protein is CASSLTGDDEKLFF.

The chain has TRBV10-3 and TRBJ2-1; D remains ambiguous. The germline V gene encodes CDR1 ENHRY and CDR2 SYGVKD. This CDR3 contains 13 residues. V was cut by 6 bases and J by 0 bases, with 6 bases left in between. The DNA for the CDR3 is TGTGCCATCAGGGTAAACTCCTACAATGAGCAGTTCTTC. Its translation: CAIRVNSYNEQFF.

The chain uses TRBV7-2 and TRBJ2-4, with D possibly TRBD1 on 6 matching bases. Trimming left V 4 bases short and J 0 bases short, with 10 bases between. The CDR3 runs to 15 residues. Germline CDR1 is SGHTA and CDR2 is FQGNSA. The CDR3: CASSSGQIAKNIQYF. The CDR3 DNA reads as TGTGCCAGCAGCTCCGGACAGATAGCCAAAAACATTCAGTACTTC.

The rearrangement joins TRBV7-9 to TRBJ2-1, with 10 bases identical to TRBD2. This CDR3 has 15 amino acids. The germline CDR1 and CDR2 sequences are SEHNR and FQNEAQ (reference sequence). The junction had 12 bases not matched to a gene; V was cut back by 7 bases and J by 9 bases. CDR3 sequence: CASILTLAGEAEQFF. In nucleotides, the CDR3 is TGTGCCAGCATCCTTACGCTAGCGGGAGAAGCTGAGCAGTTCTTC.

The chain links TRBV16 to TRBJ1-1; no reliable D call. The V and J ends lost 4 bases and 0 bases respectively, with 12 bases between them. Germline assignment: CDR1 KGHSY and CDR2 FQNENV. The CDR3 has 15 amino acids. The CDR3: CASSPFHQMNTEAFF. The CDR3 region has the DNA TGTGCCAGCAGCCCGTTTCATCAGATGAACACTGAAGCTTTCTTT.

This clone was detected only a few times. V gene TRBV15 combines with J gene TRBJ2-1, with TRBD2 as a possible D gene (5 bases). With 3 bases removed from V and 5 bases from J, the gap between germline ends came to 17 bases. The germline V gene encodes CDR1 LNHNV and CDR2 YYDKDF (reference sequence). This CDR3 spans 16 amino acids. As DNA, the CDR3 is TGTGCCACCAGCAGCCAGGCTAGCTGGGGTGACAATGAGCAGTTCTTC. Its protein is CATSSQASWGDNEQFF. The full variable domain, its missing parts supplied by reference TRBV15 and TRBJ2-1, is DAMVIQNPRYQVTQFGKPVTLSCSQTLNHNVMYWYQQKSSQAPKLLFHYYDKDFNNEADTPDNFQSRRPNTSFCFLDIRSPGLGDTAMYLCATSSQASWGDNEQFFGPGTRLTVL.

A few counts support this clone. The rearrangement joins TRBV7-8 to TRBJ2-1; D unclear. The CDR3 is made up of 14 amino acids. V was pared by 1 base and J by 9 bases, with 13 bases between. The V gene's germline CDR1 is SGHVS and CDR2 FQNEAQ. The CDR3 is CASSLGISESEQFF. CDR3 sequence (DNA): TGTGCCAGCAGCTTAGGGATCAGTGAAAGTGAGCAGTTCTTC.